The 23 T cell receptor beta chains below all came from one sample that was sequenced in a study of cytomegalovirus exposure and HLA in healthy donors. It was with 60 Vbeta and 13 Jbeta primers that the PCR ran. Some clones are missing from TCRdb's copy, which holds only in-frame ones; the method was immunoSEQ multiplex PCR. The data hold 75,000 to 80,000 clones, with 65% to 85% observed a single time. Material: PBMCs. These receptors were collected from a man in his 60s in good health and CMV-seropositive.

The chain joins TRBV9 to TRBJ1-2; 8 positions agree with TRBD1. The CDR3 loop spans 15 amino acids. Germline trimming cut 3 bases from V and 6 bases from J; bases unmatched to any gene: 10. Per the germline V gene, CDR1 is SGDLS and CDR2 is YYNGEE. Here the CDR3 reads CASSATGGAIDGYTF. CDR3 bases: TGTGCCAGCAGCGCCACAGGGGGTGCGATTGATGGCTACACCTTC.

J is TRBJ2-1 and V is TRBV4-2, with 12 positions matching TRBD2. This CDR3 region has 17 residues. CDR1 and CDR2 from the germline V gene are LGHNA and YNFKEQ. V was clipped by 8 bases and J by 6 bases; unmatched bases: 14. CDR3 DNA: TGTGCCAGCCGCACCCAGTTTCTAGCGGGGGGGCGCAATGAGCAGTTCTTC. Translated: CASRTQFLAGGRNEQFF.

The rearrangement joins TRBV6-1 to TRBJ2-7; 7 bases match TRBD1. The CDR3 sequence is 18 residues long. Unmatched junction bases numbered 15, after V lost 4 bases and J lost 0 bases. Germline CDR1 reads MNHNS; CDR2 reads SASEGT. CDR3 nucleotide sequence: TGTGCCAGCAGTGGGACTCCGGGACAGCCCTTTTCCTCCTACGAGCAGTACTTC. This sequence encodes CASSGTPGQPFSSYEQYF.

The chain employs TRBV30 and TRBJ2-5, with 7 bases aligning to TRBD1. The CDR3 extends over 12 amino acids. The V segment lost 3 bases and the J segment 3 bases; nucleotides outside the gene matches: 1. Germline V gives CDR1 GTSNPN, CDR2 SVGIG (reference sequence). CDR3 nucleotides: TGTGCCTGGAGCGGGACAGAAGAGACCCAGTACTTC. Encoded protein: CAWSGTEETQYF. Full variable domain (outside the CDR3, taken from reference TRBV30 and TRBJ2-5): SQTIHQWPATLVQPVGSPLSLECTVEGTSNPNLYWYRQAAGRGLQLLFYSVGIGQISSEVPQNLSASRPQDRQFILSSKKLLLSDSGFYLCAWSGTEETQYFGPGTRLLVL.

The chain carries TRBV2 and TRBJ2-3, with TRBD2 identical over 7 bases. V trimming: 6 bases; J trimming: 3 bases; junction bases outside the gene matches: 3. Germline CDR1 SNHLY, CDR2 FYNNEI. This CDR3 region has 13 residues. This CDR3 is CASSRDYTDTQYF. The DNA of the CDR3 is TGTGCCAGCAGCCGGGACTATACAGATACGCAGTATTTT.

The chain combines TRBV7-3 with TRBJ2-3, with D possibly being TRBD2 (6 bases). V dropped 5 bases and J dropped 2 bases, with 14 bases sitting between them. From germline, CDR1 is SGHTA and CDR2 FQGTGA. The CDR3 consists of 15 residues. CDR3 residues: CASSQSGLYTDTQYF. DNA of the CDR3: TGTGCCAGCAGCCAATCGGGACTCTACACAGATACGCAGTATTTT.

The chain links TRBV23-1 to TRBJ1-6; 9 bases align to TRBD1. TRBV23-1 is given ORF status, its function remaining uncertain. CDR3 length: 16 amino acids. V shed 1 base, J shed 9 bases, and the junction held 7 bases outside the gene matches. As DNA, the CDR3 is TGCGCCAGCAGTCAATTTGGGACAGGGCTGGGTTCACCCCTCCACTTT. Protein sequence: CASSQFGTGLGSPLHF.

This clone was detected a few times. V usage is TRBV18 and J usage is TRBJ1-2; no clear D gene. The germline V gene encodes CDR1 KGHSH and CDR2 LQKENI. Trimming cost V 3 bases and J 4 bases, with 15 bases left between them. CDR3 size: 15 residues. The CDR3 region has the DNA TGTGCCAGCTCACCCTCCTTGGAGGGCGGCTATGGCTACACCTTC. Translated: CASSPSLEGGYGYTF. Full variable domain (missing parts from reference TRBV18 and TRBJ1-2): NAGVMQNPRHLVRRRGQEARLRCSPMKGHSHVYWYRQLPEEGLKFMVYLQKENIIDESGMPKERFSAEFPKEGPSILRIQQVVRGDSAAYFCASSPSLEGGYGYTFGSGTRLTVV.

The chain uses TRBV4-3 and TRBJ2-7; maybe TRBD2 (5 bases). The CDR3 sequence is 14 residues long. Germline V gene data show CDR1 as LGHNA and CDR2 as YSLEER. V dropped 1 base and J dropped 3 bases, with 10 bases sitting between them. DNA of the CDR3: TGCGCCAGCAGCCAAGCGGCAGCGGACTACGAGCAGTACTTC. Protein: CASSQAAADYEQYF.

V usage is TRBV10-1 and J usage is TRBJ2-2; 15 bases line up with TRBD2. The CDR3 contains 17 residues. Germline V gives CDR1 WNHNN, CDR2 SYGVQD (reference sequence). The ends lost 6 bases at V and 4 bases at J; junction bases unmatched: 6. CDR3 in amino acids: CASRPGLAGGSTGELFF. The CDR3 DNA follows: TGCGCCAGCAGACCGGGACTAGCGGGGGGAAGCACCGGGGAGCTGTTTTTT.

The chain uses TRBV7-6 and TRBJ2-7; 7 bases match TRBD2. This CDR3 is built from 14 residues. The V gene's germline CDR1 is SGHVS and CDR2 FNYEAQ. The V segment lost 2 bases and the J segment 4 bases; nucleotides outside the gene matches: 5. The CDR3, as DNA: TGTGCCAGCAGCTTAATGGCGGGAGTTTACGAGCAGTACTTC. This encodes CASSLMAGVYEQYF.

This chain connects TRBV25-1 to TRBJ2-2, with D perhaps TRBD2 (6 bases). This CDR3 comprises 14 residues. With 7 bases removed from V and 0 bases from J, the gap between germline ends came to 9 bases. Germline values: CDR1 MGHDK, CDR2 SYGVNS. CDR3 amino acids: CASMGLANTGELFF. As DNA, the CDR3 is TGTGCCAGCATGGGACTCGCGAACACCGGGGAGCTGTTTTTT.

This chain uses TRBV9 with TRBJ2-5; 8 bases map to TRBD2. CDR1 SGDLS and CDR2 YYNGEE come from the germline V gene. V was pared by 0 bases and J by 5 bases, with 6 bases of the junction left unmatched. CDR3 length equals 15 residues. The CDR3 nucleotides read TGTGCCAGCAGCGTAGCCGCCCGGGGGGGGGAGACCCAGTACTTC. Protein: CASSVAARGGETQYF.

The gene calls are TRBV28 and TRBJ2-5, with TRBD1 matching over 8 bases. This CDR3 contains 17 residues. The germline V gene has CDR1 MDHEN and CDR2 SYDVKM. V lost 5 bases, J lost 5 bases, and 16 bases stayed unmatched. The CDR3 reads CASSPTSYRGRGETQYF. In DNA, the CDR3 is TGTGCCAGCAGTCCGACTTCCTACAGGGGGAGAGGCGAGACCCAGTACTTC.

The chain recombines TRBV6-1 with TRBJ1-2, with TRBD1 matching 7 bases. The CDR3 has 13 residues. Looked up from germline, CDR1 is MNHNS and CDR2 is SASEGT. The J segment lost 4 bases and the V segment lost 4 bases, leaving 3 bases of the junction unmatched. The CDR3 nucleotides read TGTGCCAGCAGTGTGACAGGGTCCTATGGCTACACCTTC. Translated, it gives CASSVTGSYGYTF.

The rearrangement uses TRBV29-1 and TRBJ2-7; 9 bases are shared with TRBD1. The CDR3 is 13 residues long. Germline V gene lookup returns CDR1 SQVTM and CDR2 ANQGSEA. Trimming cost V 5 bases and J 5 bases; bases outside gene matches: 7. The CDR3 sequence is CSVSGQGLNEQYF. For the CDR3, the DNA is TGCAGCGTTTCGGGACAGGGCTTGAACGAGCAGTACTTC.

The chain carries TRBV9 and TRBJ2-2; TRBD2 matches 8 bases. CDR3 length: 15 residues. CDR1 and CDR2 from the germline V gene are SGDLS and YYNGEE. V lost 3 bases, J lost 4 bases, and 5 bases stayed unmatched. CDR3 DNA sequence: TGTGCCAGCAGCGGAGCGGGGGCACTCACCGGGGAGCTGTTTTTT. Protein product: CASSGAGALTGELFF. The whole variable domain, remainder taken from reference TRBV9 and TRBJ2-2, is DSGVTQTPKHLITATGQRVTLRCSPRSGDLSVYWYQQSLDQGLQFLIQYYNGEERAKGNILERFSAQQFPDLHSELNLSSLELGDSALYFCASSGAGALTGELFFGEGSRLTVL.

The chain couples TRBV4-1 to TRBJ2-7; 7 bases fit TRBD1. V dropped 4 bases and J dropped 3; count of bases not matched to a gene: 9. Germline values: CDR1 MGHRA, CDR2 YSYEKL. The CDR3 runs 15 residues. CDR3: CASSPDLGGFYEQYF. The CDR3 coding sequence is TGCGCCAGCAGCCCGGACTTAGGGGGCTTCTACGAGCAGTACTTC.

The genes are TRBV7-2 and TRBJ1-2; 10 positions agree with TRBD1. The V gene end was trimmed by 4 bases and the J gene end by 7 bases; junction bases not matched to a gene: 3. The CDR3 covers 13 residues. The V gene's germline CDR1 is SGHTA and CDR2 FQGNSA. The CDR3 loop is CASSSGQGRGYTF. CDR3 DNA sequence: TGTGCCAGCAGCTCGGGACAGGGGCGTGGCTACACCTTC.

This clone was recorded only once. This chain uses TRBV9 with TRBJ2-7; 8 positions match TRBD1. The germline gives CDR1 SGDLS, CDR2 YYNGEE. This CDR3 has 14 amino acids. V dropped 4 bases and J dropped 2; count of bases not matched to a gene: 5. In DNA form, the CDR3 reads TGTGCCAGCAGCAAGGGACAGGTCACCTACGAGCAGTACTTC. Protein: CASSKGQVTYEQYF.

In its sample, this clone was seen a few times. The CDR3 sequence is CASSLGRVGYTF. As DNA, the CDR3 is TGTGCCAGCAGCTTAGGCAGGGTTGGCTACACCTTC. V is TRBV7-9 and J is TRBJ1-2; a weak D match, TRBD1 (5 bases). Germline loops: CDR1 SEHNR, CDR2 FQNEAQ (reference sequence). The CDR3 covers 12 residues. Between the trimmed V and J ends, which lost 1 base and 7 bases, there was a span of 7 bases.

Here the CDR3 DNA reads TGTGCCAGTAGTGTCTACTCGGGACTCTATGGCTACACCTTC. It yields the protein CASSVYSGLYGYTF. The rearrangement links TRBV19 to TRBJ1-2; D might be TRBD1 (5 bases). Germline assignment: CDR1 LNHDA and CDR2 SQIVND (reference sequence). V was shortened by 5 bases and J by 4 bases, with 14 bases between the two germline ends. The CDR3 runs to 14 residues.

This clone was counted a few times. The rearrangement joins TRBV10-3 to TRBJ1-4, with 7 bases that match TRBD1. The CDR3 spans 13 residues. With V trimmed by 2 bases and J by 14 bases, 8 bases remained unmatched. Germline V CDR1 and CDR2: ENHRY, SYGVKD. CDR3 region: CAISETWDSNLFF. CDR3 in DNA: TGTGCCATCAGTGAGACCTGGGACAGTAACCTGTTTTTT.